This TCR beta chain was identified in a study of T cells after yellow fever vaccination. The CDR3 extends over 14 amino acids. Trimming at V came to 8 bases and at J to 5 bases, leaving 8 bases not matched to a gene. Per germline, CDR1 SGDLS and CDR2 YYNGEE. MiXCR, run by TCRdb on the 5' RACE reads, gives a single entry per CDR3 protein. The sample lists 400,000 to 650,000 distinct CDR3 sequences; 21% were seen once. The TCR sequence derives from a man between 18 and 35 years old who received the YFV17D yellow fever vaccine. Source: PBMCs, taken 20 to 25 days after the first yellow fever vaccination. The genes are TRBV9 and TRBJ2-3; 10 nucleotides line up with TRBD2. Here the CDR3 DNA reads TGTGCCAGTGGAGCGGGGGGGGCAGGAGATACGCAGTATTTT. It is translated as CASGAGGAGDTQYF.